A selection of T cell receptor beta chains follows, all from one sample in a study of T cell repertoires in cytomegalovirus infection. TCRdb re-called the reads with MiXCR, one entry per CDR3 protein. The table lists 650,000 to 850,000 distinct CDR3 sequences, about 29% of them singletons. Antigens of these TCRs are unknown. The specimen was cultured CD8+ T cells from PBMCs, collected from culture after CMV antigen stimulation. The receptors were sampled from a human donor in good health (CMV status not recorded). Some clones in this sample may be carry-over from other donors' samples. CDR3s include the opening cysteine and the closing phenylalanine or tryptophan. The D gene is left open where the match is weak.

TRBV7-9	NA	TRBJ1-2	CASSFVDSPLYGYTF
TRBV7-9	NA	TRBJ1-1	CASSLEIERNTEAFF
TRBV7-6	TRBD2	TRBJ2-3	CASTTGAGEADTQYF
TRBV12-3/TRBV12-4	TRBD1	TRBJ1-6	CASSLTGQGYSPLHF
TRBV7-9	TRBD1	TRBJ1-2	CASSPREGQGFGGYTF
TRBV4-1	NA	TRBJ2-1	CASSQNPPEQFF
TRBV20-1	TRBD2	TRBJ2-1	CSARQRGGRVEQFF
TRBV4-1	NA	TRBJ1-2	CASSQDTGSIEGYTF
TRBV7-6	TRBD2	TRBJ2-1	CASSLGGGVEEQFF
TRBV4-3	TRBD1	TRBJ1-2	CASSQESRDRPRYGYTF
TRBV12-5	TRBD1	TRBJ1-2	CASGPGTGNGYTF
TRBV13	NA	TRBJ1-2	CASSLLAGAALEGYTF
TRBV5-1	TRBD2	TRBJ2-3	CASSLDGGYTDTQYF
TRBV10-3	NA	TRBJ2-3	CAISESGDTQYF
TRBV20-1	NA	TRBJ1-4	CSARTAQLSTNEKLFF
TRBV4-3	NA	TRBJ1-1	CASSQDHWGALEAFF
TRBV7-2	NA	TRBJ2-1	CASSLVPYNEQFF
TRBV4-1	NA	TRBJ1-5	CASSPISQSGSQPQHF
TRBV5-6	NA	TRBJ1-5	CASTISLGLQPQHF
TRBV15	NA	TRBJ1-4	CATSREGFTDEKLFF
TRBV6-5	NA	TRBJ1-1	CASSTDRENTEAFF
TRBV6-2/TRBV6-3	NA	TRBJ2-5	CASSDYGLSQETQYF
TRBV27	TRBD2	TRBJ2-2	CASSRAGGNTGELFF
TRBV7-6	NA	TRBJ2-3	CASSKDPGGGTDTQYF
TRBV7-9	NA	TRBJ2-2	CASRKGDTGELFF
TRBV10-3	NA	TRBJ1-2	CAIKSHRDHLNYGYTF
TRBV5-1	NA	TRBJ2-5	CASSLDSSETQYF
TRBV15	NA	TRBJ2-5	CATSKPQLQETQYF
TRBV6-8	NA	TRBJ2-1	CASSYYRDLGNEQFF
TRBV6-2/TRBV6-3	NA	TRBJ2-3	CASHWTAGDTQYF
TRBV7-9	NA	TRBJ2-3	CASSRTLLPNLPARVTDTQYF
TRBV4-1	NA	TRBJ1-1	CASSQEPGLSMNTEAFF
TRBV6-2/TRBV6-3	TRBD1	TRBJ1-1	CASSYPLDRVVGDTEAFF
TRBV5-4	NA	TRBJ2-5	CASSWGDRSQETQYF
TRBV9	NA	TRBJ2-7	CASSVGSTGPVREQYF
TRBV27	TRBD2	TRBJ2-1	CASSLSSGATYNEQFF
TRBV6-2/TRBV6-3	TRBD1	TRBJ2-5	CASSTTGRQETQYF
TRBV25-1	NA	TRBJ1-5	CASRGTNQPQHF
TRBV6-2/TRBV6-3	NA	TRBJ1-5	CASSYSSRVNQPQHF
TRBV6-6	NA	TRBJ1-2	CASSYSSDYYTF
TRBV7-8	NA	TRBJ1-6	CASSPKRTVTYNSPLHF
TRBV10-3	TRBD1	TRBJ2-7	CAISESNTGENEQYF
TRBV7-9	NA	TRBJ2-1	CASSPRTVVHEQFF
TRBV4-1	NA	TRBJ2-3	CASRLGDTQYF
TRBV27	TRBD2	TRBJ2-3	CASSLWGLATTDTQYF
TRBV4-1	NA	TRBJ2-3	CASSQERRFLADTQYF
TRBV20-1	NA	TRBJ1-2	CSAREIQGSYGYTF